This entry lists 8 T cell receptor beta chains sequenced from one sample in a study of blood T cell repertoires in COVID-19. TCRdb's copy holds only in-frame clones and misses some; the assay was immunoSEQ multiplex PCR. The sample records about 120,000 clones, roughly 89% being singletons. The specimen sequenced was peripheral blood. The receptors here all came from a woman in her sixties with COVID-19, enrolled during active disease.

The gene calls are TRBV18 and TRBJ2-7; TRBD1 matches at 7 bases. CDR3 length: 13 amino acids. Germline V gives CDR1 KGHSH, CDR2 LQKENI. Germline trimming cut 5 bases from V and 6 bases from J; bases unmatched to any gene: 7. The CDR3 bases are TGTGCCAGCTCAAAAGAACAGGGGCTCGAGCAGTACTTC. This codes for CASSKEQGLEQYF. Supplemented by reference TRBV18 and TRBJ2-7, the full variable domain reads NAGVMQNPRHLVRRRGQEARLRCSPMKGHSHVYWYRQLPEEGLKFMVYLQKENIIDESGMPKERFSAEFPKEGPSILRIQQVVRGDSAAYFCASSKEQGLEQYFGPGTRLTVT.

The chain employs TRBV5-1 and TRBJ2-2, with a possible D match to TRBD1 (5 bases). Trimming cost V 0 bases and J 4 bases, with 10 bases left between them. This CDR3 has 15 amino acids. CDR1 SGHRS and CDR2 YFSETQ come from the germline V gene. The CDR3 protein is CASSLEGRGTGELFF. For the CDR3, the DNA is TGCGCCAGCAGCTTGGAGGGTAGGGGCACCGGGGAGCTGTTTTTT.

Of note for this clone: One end of the junction does not line up with germline, which may come from a read error. The chain employs TRBV7-2 and TRBJ2-7; D is ambiguous. The CDR3 runs to 14 residues. The germline V gene encodes CDR1 SGHTA and CDR2 FQGNSA. In DNA form, the CDR3 reads TGTGCCAGCAGCTCATTACTCCTAACTACGTCCCCGATCTTC. Its protein is CASSSLLLTTSPIF.

V usage is TRBV10-3 and J usage is TRBJ2-7; TRBD1 matches at 8 bases. V lost 3 bases, J lost 2 bases, and 3 bases stayed unmatched. There are 14 residues in the CDR3. Per the germline V gene, CDR1 is ENHRY and CDR2 is SYGVKD. Here the CDR3 DNA reads TGTGCCATCAGTGACGGGACAGGACCCTACGAGCAGTACTTC. It encodes CAISDGTGPYEQYF.

J is TRBJ2-3 and V is TRBV4-1, with 12 bases that match TRBD2. CDR1 is MGHRA, CDR2 YSYEKL, per germline. Trimming removed 4 bases from V and 2 bases from J; junction bases left unmatched: 13. The CDR3 totals 19 residues. The CDR3 nucleotides read TGCGCCAGCAGCCGAAGACATGGGACTAGCGGGTTTTCCACAGATACGCAGTATTTT. As protein: CASSRRHGTSGFSTDTQYF.

J is TRBJ1-5 and V is TRBV6-2 or TRBV6-3; weak D call: TRBD1 (5 bases). Germline CDR1 reads MNHEY; CDR2 reads SVGEGT. V lost 2 bases and J lost 0, with 8 bases in between. The CDR3 is 15 residues long. CDR3 region: CASSYAGNSNQPQHF. The CDR3 DNA reads as TGTGCCAGCAGTTACGCAGGGAATAGCAATCAGCCCCAGCATTTT.

This rearrangement joins TRBV10-3 to TRBJ1-5, with no clear D. V was clipped by 5 bases and J by 6 bases, with 11 bases between them. The CDR3 is 13 amino acids. Germline assignment: CDR1 ENHRY and CDR2 SYGVKD. This CDR3 is CAISSGSSQPQHF. The CDR3 DNA reads as TGTGCCATCAGTTCCGGGTCGTCTCAGCCCCAGCATTTT.

This chain uses TRBV23-1 with TRBJ2-2, with TRBD1 identical over 11 bases. TRBV23-1 is sorted into the ORF group, with uncertain function. Unmatched junction bases numbered 3, after V lost 6 bases and J lost 3 bases. The CDR3 is 15 amino acids. The CDR3 sequence is CASSTGQGDTGELFF. The CDR3 DNA is TGCGCCAGCAGCACGGGACAGGGGGACACCGGGGAGCTGTTTTTT.